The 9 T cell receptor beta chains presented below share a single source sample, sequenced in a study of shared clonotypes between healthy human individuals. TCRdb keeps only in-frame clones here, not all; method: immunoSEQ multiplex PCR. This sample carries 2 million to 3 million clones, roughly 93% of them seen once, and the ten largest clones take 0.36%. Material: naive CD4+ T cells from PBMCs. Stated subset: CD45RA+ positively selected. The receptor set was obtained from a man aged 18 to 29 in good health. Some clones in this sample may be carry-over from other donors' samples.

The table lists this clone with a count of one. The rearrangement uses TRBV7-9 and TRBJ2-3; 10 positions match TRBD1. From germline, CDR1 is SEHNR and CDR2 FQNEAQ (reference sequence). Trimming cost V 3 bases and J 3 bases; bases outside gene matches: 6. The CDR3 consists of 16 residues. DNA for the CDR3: TGTGCCAGCAGCTTCACCCCGGGACAGGGGACAGATACGCAGTATTTT. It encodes CASSFTPGQGTDTQYF.

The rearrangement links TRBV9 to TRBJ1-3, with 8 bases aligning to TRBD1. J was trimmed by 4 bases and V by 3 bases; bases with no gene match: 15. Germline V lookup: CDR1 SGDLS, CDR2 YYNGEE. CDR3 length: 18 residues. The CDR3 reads CASSADTFWTGSGNTIYF. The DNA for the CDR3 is TGTGCCAGCAGCGCAGACACCTTCTGGACAGGGTCCGGAAACACCATATATTTT. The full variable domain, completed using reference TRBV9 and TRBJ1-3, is DSGVTQTPKHLITATGQRVTLRCSPRSGDLSVYWYQQSLDQGLQFLIQYYNGEERAKGNILERFSAQQFPDLHSELNLSSLELGDSALYFCASSADTFWTGSGNTIYFGEGSWLTVV.

This CDR3 is CAWSVRGLRGSNQPQHF. In DNA form, the CDR3 reads TGTGCCTGGAGTGTACGGGGTTTGAGGGGGTCTAATCAGCCCCAGCATTTT. This sequence joins TRBV30 and TRBJ1-5, with D maybe TRBD1 (6 bases). Germline V gene data show CDR1 as GTSNPN and CDR2 as SVGIG (reference sequence). CDR3 length: 17 residues. Trimming pared 0 bases from V and 4 bases from J, leaving 19 bases between.

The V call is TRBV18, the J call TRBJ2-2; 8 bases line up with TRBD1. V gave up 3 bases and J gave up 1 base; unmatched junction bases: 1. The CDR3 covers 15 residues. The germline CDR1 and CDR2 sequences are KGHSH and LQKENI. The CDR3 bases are TGTGCCAGCTCACCGGGACAGGAGAACACCGGGGAGCTGTTTTTT. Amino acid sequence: CASSPGQENTGELFF.

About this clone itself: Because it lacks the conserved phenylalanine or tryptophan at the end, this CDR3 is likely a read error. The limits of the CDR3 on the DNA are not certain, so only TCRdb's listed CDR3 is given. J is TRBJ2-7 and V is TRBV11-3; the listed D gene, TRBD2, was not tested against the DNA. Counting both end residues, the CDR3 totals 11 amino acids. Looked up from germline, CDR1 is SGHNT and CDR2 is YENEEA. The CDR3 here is CASSLALRGAI.

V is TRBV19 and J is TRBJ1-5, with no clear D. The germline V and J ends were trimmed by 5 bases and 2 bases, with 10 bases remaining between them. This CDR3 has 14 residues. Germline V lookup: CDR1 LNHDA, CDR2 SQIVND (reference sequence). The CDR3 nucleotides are TGTGCCAGTAGTTGGATGATCGGCAATCAGCCCCAGCATTTT. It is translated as CASSWMIGNQPQHF.

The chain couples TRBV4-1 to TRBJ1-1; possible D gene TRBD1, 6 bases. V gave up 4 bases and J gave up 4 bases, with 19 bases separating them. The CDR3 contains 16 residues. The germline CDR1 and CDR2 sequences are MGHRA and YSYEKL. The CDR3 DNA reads TGCGCCAGCAGCCGAGTTAGACGGGACATGGCCACTGAAGCTTTCTTT. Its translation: CASSRVRRDMATEAFF.

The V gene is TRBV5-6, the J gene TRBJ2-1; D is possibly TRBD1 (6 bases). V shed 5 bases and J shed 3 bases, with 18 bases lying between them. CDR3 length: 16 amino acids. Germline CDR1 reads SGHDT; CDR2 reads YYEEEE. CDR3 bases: TGTGCCAGCAGTTACATCATGGACAGAGACTACAATGAGCAGTTCTTC. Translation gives CASSYIMDRDYNEQFF.

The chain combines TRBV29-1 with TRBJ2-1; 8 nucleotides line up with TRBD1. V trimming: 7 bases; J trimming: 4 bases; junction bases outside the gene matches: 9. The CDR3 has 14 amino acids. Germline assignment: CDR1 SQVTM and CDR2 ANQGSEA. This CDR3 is CSARPGDRYNEQFF. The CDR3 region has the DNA TGCAGCGCCCGACCGGGGGACAGGTACAATGAGCAGTTCTTC.